This entry concerns a single T cell receptor (beta chain). Germline assignment: CDR1 MNHNS and CDR2 SASEGT. Deletions cut 2 bases from V and 5 bases from J, with 15 bases between. This CDR3 is 15 amino acids long. These data originate in a study of PD-L1 blockade in urothelial cancer. Turning to the study itself: Blood analysis was done at 3 weeks (second dose) and 6 weeks after treatment began.

Libraries were prepared by immunoSEQ multiplex PCR; TCRdb keeps only in-frame clonotypes and omits some of them. The sample consists of approximately 65,000 clones, around 90% of them appearing once. This specimen consisted of PBMCs, obtained around atezolizumab (anti-PD-L1) treatment. The rearrangement uses TRBV6-1 and TRBJ2-5; no clear D. This clonotype originated in a man aged 55 to 70 with urothelial cancer. The CDR3 DNA follows: TGTGCCAGCAGTGAAAGTTATGTAGCCCGGGAGACCCAGTACTTC. Its translation: CASSESYVARETQYF.